The clone carrying this TCR beta chain turned up a few times. Its antigen is unknown. Between 2014 and 2017, patients underwent resection in Japan or China. Germline CDR1 and CDR2: SGDLS and YYNGEE. Trimming pared 0 bases from V and 8 bases from J, leaving 11 bases between. CDR3 length equals 14 residues. The data stem from a study of immune evolution from preneoplasia to lung adenocarcinoma. General observations from the study: Normal lung had highest clonality; later lesions appeared denser, more diverse.

TCRdb's copy holds only in-frame clones and misses some; the assay was immunoSEQ multiplex PCR. The sample holds some 5,600 clones, roughly 77% seen once. This chain uses TRBV9 with TRBJ2-2; unclear D gene. The sample was FFPE normal lung tissue adjacent to the tumor. The receptor was derived from a person aged 50-69 years with lung adenocarcinoma. CDR3 sequence reads: CASSVVGSTGELFF. DNA for the CDR3: TGTGCCAGCAGCGTAGTGGGGTCTACGGGGGAGCTGTTTTTT. The complete variable domain, with remaining parts taken from reference TRBV9 and TRBJ2-2, reads DSGVTQTPKHLITATGQRVTLRCSPRSGDLSVYWYQQSLDQGLQFLIQYYNGEERAKGNILERFSAQQFPDLHSELNLSSLELGDSALYFCASSVVGSTGELFFGEGSRLTVL.